Listed below are T cell receptor beta chains from one sample, sequenced in a study of glioma-infiltrating T cells. MiXCR was run by TCRdb on the multiplex PCR reads, yielding one entry per CDR3 protein. The sample lists over 80,000 distinct CDR3 sequences; about 37% were seen once. Source material: glioma tissue, nonneoplastic brain tissue, or PBMCs (not recorded which). The receptor source for this set is a human donor with low-grade glioma or glioblastoma, undergoing nonglioma brain surgery, or in good health (not recorded which). The CDR3 runs from the conserved cysteine through the conserved F or W. Each record gives: D gene, J gene, V gene, clone size, CDR3 DNA, CDR3 protein. The D gene is left open where the match is weak. Only part of the rows carry a size: once, few, many, or a class if the clone is expanded.

>-|TRBJ2-3|TRBV4-3|-
TGCGCCAGCAGCCAAGAAACCGTAGGAGATACGCAGTATTTT
CASSQETVGDTQYF
>TRBD1|TRBJ1-5|TRBV6-1|-
TGTGTCAGCAGTGAAGACAGGGGCAATCAGCCACAGCATTTT
CVSSEDRGNQPQHF
>-|TRBJ2-1|TRBV2|many
TGTGCCAGCAGTGGAGGCTTGGCTTACAATGAGCAGTTCTTC
CASSGGLAYNEQFF
>-|TRBJ2-5|TRBV2|many
TGTGCCAGCAGTGACCCGGGCTTCCAAGAGACCCAGTACTTC
CASSDPGFQETQYF
>TRBD1|TRBJ1-1|TRBV30|few
TGTGCCTGGGAAGGGGACAGGAACACTGAAGCTTTCTTT
CAWEGDRNTEAFF
>TRBD2|TRBJ2-2|TRBV6-2/TRBV6-3|-
TGTGCCAGCAGTTACTCGAGACTTGCAGCGGGGGGAAGAACCGGGGAGCTGTTTTTT
CASSYSRLAAGGRTGELFF
>-|TRBJ2-5|TRBV7-8|many
TGTGCCAGCAGCTCCCTTTTAGTGGGATTCCAAGAGACCCAGTACTTC
CASSSLLVGFQETQYF
>-|TRBJ2-3|TRBV27|-
TGTGCCAGCAGTCGCAAGTCAGGCACAGATACGCAGTATTTT
CASSRKSGTDTQYF
>TRBD1|TRBJ2-3|TRBV6-1|-
TGTGCCAGCGGAAGTGGACAGGGGGGCCGAGATACGCAGTATTTT
CASGSGQGGRDTQYF
>TRBD2|TRBJ2-7|TRBV27|-
TGTGCCAGCATCCGACTAGCGGGAGGCACCGGGGAGCAGTACTTC
CASIRLAGGTGEQYF
>-|TRBJ2-3|TRBV13|-
TGTGCCAGCAGCACCCGGTCGGGTCAGGGTGCAGATACGCAGTATTTT
CASSTRSGQGADTQYF
>-|TRBJ1-2|TRBV2|-
TGTGCTAGCAGTGAAGCGCTTGGGCACGGAAACTATGGCTACACCTTC
CASSEALGHGNYGYTF
>-|TRBJ2-4|TRBV7-2|many
TGTGCCAGCAGCTCTGGAGGGATAGCTCGATCTAAAAACATTCAGTACTTC
CASSSGGIARSKNIQYF
>-|TRBJ2-5|TRBV18|many
TGTGCCAGCTCCCGCAGCCTAGACGAGACCCAGTACTTC
CASSRSLDETQYF
>-|TRBJ2-5|TRBV12-5|many
TGTGCTAGTGGTTTGGGACAGCAAGAGACCCAGTACTTC
CASGLGQQETQYF
>TRBD1|TRBJ2-7|TRBV6-1|many
TGTGCCAGCAGTGAAGCCCCGGGACAGCTCTACGAGCAGTACTTC
CASSEAPGQLYEQYF
>-|TRBJ2-3|TRBV27|-
TGTGCCGGCCATCCCTTAAGAGCGGCAACAGATACGCAGTACTTT
CAGHPLRAATDTQYF
>TRBD2|TRBJ2-1|TRBV20-1|many
TGCAGTGCCGGGACTAGCGGGAGTGTGGGCAATGAGCAGTTCTTC
CSAGTSGSVGNEQFF
>TRBD2|TRBJ2-1|TRBV19|many
TGTGCCAGTAAAAAGGGACTAGCGGGATCAAACTCCTACAATGAGCAGTTCTTC
CASKKGLAGSNSYNEQFF
>TRBD2|TRBJ2-1|TRBV12-3/TRBV12-4|-
TGTGCCAGCGCCACTGGACTAGCGGGGTACTACAATGAGCAGTTCTTC
CASATGLAGYYNEQFF
>TRBD1|TRBJ1-6|TRBV20-1|many
TGCAGTGCTAGAGATAGGAGACAGGGAAATTCACCCCTCCACTTT
CSARDRRQGNSPLHF
>TRBD2|TRBJ2-4|TRBV19|few
TGTGCCAGTAGTATTCCCCCCGCGGGAGGGCCCAGGACCAAAAACATTCAGTACTTC
CASSIPPAGGPRTKNIQYF
>-|TRBJ1-1|TRBV6-2/TRBV6-3|-
TGTGCCAGCACCCTTAAGGGGAGCAATGAAGCTTTCTTT
CASTLKGSNEAFF
>TRBD1|TRBJ2-7|TRBV5-4|many
TGTGCCACCAAGACAGGGCCCTACGAGCAGTACTTC
CATKTGPYEQYF
>TRBD2|TRBJ2-1|TRBV7-8|many
TGTGCCAGCAGCTCTCCCGGGACTAGCGTAATGTATGAGCAGTTCTTC
CASSSPGTSVMYEQFF
>-|TRBJ2-1|TRBV29-1|many
TGCAGCGTTGAAGGATACAGGGATGATGAGCAGTTCTTC
CSVEGYRDDEQFF
>-|TRBJ1-2|TRBV3-1|many
TGTGCCAGCAGCTACAGGGATGGACTGGGCTACACCTTC
CASSYRDGLGYTF
>-|TRBJ1-1|TRBV6-6|many
TGTGCCAGCAGTTACTCGGTGCGGGCGCGGAACACTGAAGCTCTCTTT
CASSYSVRARNTEALF
>-|TRBJ2-5|TRBV6-5|-
TGTGCCAGCAGACCCGCGGTGGGAGAGACCCAGTACTTC
CASRPAVGETQYF
>TRBD2|TRBJ2-1|TRBV12-3/TRBV12-4|many
TGTGCCAGCACCCCGGGACTAGCATTCGGCAATGAGCAGTTCTTC
CASTPGLAFGNEQFF
>-|TRBJ2-3|TRBV18|many
TGTGCCAGCTCACAATTAACAGATACGCAGTATTTT
CASSQLTDTQYF
>TRBD1|TRBJ2-6|TRBV6-2/TRBV6-3|-
TGTGCAAGCAGACTGACAGGGGTTAGCTCTGGGGCCAACGTCCTGACTTTC
CASRLTGVSSGANVLTF
>TRBD2|TRBJ2-5|TRBV20-1|many
TGCAGTGCTAGACCGGGGGAGGGCCGGTACCAAGAGACCCAGTACTTC
CSARPGEGRYQETQYF
>-|TRBJ2-7|TRBV7-6|-
-
CASSFYICSAEDRGRETQYF
>TRBD2|TRBJ2-1|TRBV4-1|-
TGTGCCAGCAGCTTAGTATCAGCGGGGGGGTTTACTAATGAGCAGTTCTTC
CASSLVSAGGFTNEQFF
>-|TRBJ2-1|TRBV27|many
TGTGCCAGCAGTTCCCCCGGGACTCCCCACCTTCGGGATGAGCAGTTCTTC
CASSSPGTPHLRDEQFF
>-|TRBJ2-1|TRBV28|once
TGTGCCAGCAGCACGACAGGGAGGGGTGAGCAGTTCTTC
CASSTTGRGEQFF
>TRBD1|TRBJ2-7|TRBV29-1|-
TGCAGCGTTCAACGGGACAGGGCCGCCGAGCAGTACTTC
CSVQRDRAAEQYF
>TRBD1|TRBJ2-5|TRBV6-1|-
TGTGCCAGCAGGGCAGGACAGGGCCTTGAGGAGACCCAGTACTTC
CASRAGQGLEETQYF
>TRBD1|TRBJ1-2|TRBV28|many
TGTGCCAGCAGGGTGTCAGGGGGCCCTGGCTACACCTTC
CASRVSGGPGYTF
>-|TRBJ2-1|TRBV20-1|many
TGCAGTGCCGGAGCAACTAGTAACAATGAGCAGTTCTTC
CSAGATSNNEQFF
>-|TRBJ1-1|TRBV12-3/TRBV12-4|many
TGTGCCAGCAGCCCCCGGACACGGGGGGTCCCTGAAGCTTTCTTT
CASSPRTRGVPEAFF
>-|TRBJ2-7|TRBV12-3/TRBV12-4|many
TGTGCCAGCAGTCCATTCCCGACCTACGAGCAGTACTTC
CASSPFPTYEQYF
>-|TRBJ1-1|TRBV9|-
TGTGCCAGCAGCGCACCCGGGGCACAGAACACTGAAGCTTTCTTT
CASSAPGAQNTEAFF
>-|TRBJ2-1|TRBV25-1|many
TGTGCCAGCAGTGGCAGCGCAAATGAGCAGTTCTTC
CASSGSANEQFF
>TRBD2|TRBJ2-1|TRBV15|-
TGTGACACCAGCAGAGGCGGGGGACTAGCGGGGTGTCGCTACAATGAGCAGTTCTTC
CDTSRGGGLAGCRYNEQFF
>-|TRBJ2-1|TRBV11-2|once
TGTGCCAGCAACTTAGTGGGGCCGAAGAATGAGCAGATCTTC
CASNLVGPKNEQIF
>-|TRBJ2-7|TRBV3-1|many
TGTGCCAGCAGCCAAGATGTCCGGGAAGGTCACGAGCAGTACTTC
CASSQDVREGHEQYF
>-|TRBJ2-5|TRBV5-4|many
TGTGCCAGCAGCTCCCCGCGCGGACAAGAGACCCAGTACTTC
CASSSPRGQETQYF
>TRBD1|TRBJ2-3|TRBV6-2/TRBV6-3|-
TGTGCCAGCAGTTACCCTACTTGGGACAGGGGGCCTGATACGCAGTATTTT
CASSYPTWDRGPDTQYF